This TCR beta chain was identified in a study of T cell repertoires in cytomegalovirus infection. Study summary: CMV infection and matching HLA type were both indicated by public TCR beta signatures. The study's findings and limits: Predominance within the ex vivo response was attributable to HLA-C-restricted CMV-specific TCR beta clonotypes. Summed frequency of shared TCR beta families picked out CMV carriers who also had the relevant HLA.

TCRdb reprocessed the reads with MiXCR, giving one entry per CDR3 protein. This repertoire shows some 350,000 distinct CDR3 sequences, around 18% found once; its top ten account for roughly 8.7%. There are 15 residues in the CDR3. Germline V gives CDR1 SGHTA, CDR2 FQGNSA. The germline V and J ends were trimmed by 0 bases and 2 bases, with 9 bases remaining between them. This clonotype was detected ten times or more. Its antigen is not identified. The source material was PBMCs. The receptor was isolated from a human donor in good health (CMV status not recorded). Some clones in this sample may be carry-over from other donors' samples. The chain has TRBV7-2 and TRBJ2-3; no reliable D call. CDR3 nucleotides: TGTGCCAGCAGCTTAGCGGTGGGATACACAGATACGCAGTATTTT. Its translation: CASSLAVGYTDTQYF.